This record looks at one T cell receptor beta chain sequence and its context. These data are taken from a study of regulatory T cells in long-lasting Graves disease. Trimming stripped 6 bases from V and 4 bases from J, with 15 bases between. Per the germline V gene, CDR1 is MNHEY and CDR2 is SVGEGT. The CDR3 has 14 residues. Construction of the TCR beta libraries employed iRepertoire HTBI primers in conjunction with Arm-PCR of CDR3 regions. TCRdb reanalysed the multiplex PCR reads using MiXCR and keeps one entry per CDR3 protein. The data contain under 450,000 distinct CDR3 sequences, less than 25% of them singletons. Documented time point: persistent/refractory GD, antithyroid drugs over 5 years with positive TRAb. The TCR library used RNA extracted from PBMCs.

This TCR was sampled from a female donor with Graves disease. This chain uses TRBV6-2 or TRBV6-3 with TRBJ2-5; D might be TRBD1 (6 bases). The material sequenced was peripheral blood mononuclear cells (PBMCs), taken when the disease was refractory, from a patient treated with antithyroid drugs. The CDR3 DNA reads TGTGCCAGCAGGACTTCGGTAGGGGGAGAGACCCAGTACTTC. It translates to CASRTSVGGETQYF.